These T cell receptor beta chains were read from a single sample in a study of T cell responses to AZD1222 COVID-19 vaccine. Repertoires were generated with immunoSEQ multiplex PCR, while TCRdb's copy carries only in-frame clones and drops some. This table holds roughly 200,000 clones, approximately 90% found once. The sample was peripheral blood, taken 28 days after the second AZD1222 dose. The receptors stem from an adult who received the AZD1222 COVID-19 vaccine. Both conserved end residues are trimmed from each CDR3. Each record gives: J gene, V gene, clone size, CDR3 protein. Part of the rows lack a size; the others show once, few, many or a class for expanded clones.

TRBJ2-2,TRBV18,NA,ASSPQQQTGELF
TRBJ2-1,TRBV5-1,NA,ASSLAFIYNEQF
TRBJ1-1,TRBV4-1,NA,ASSQVAGAQVAF
TRBJ2-7,TRBV10-3,NA,ATRTESYEQY
TRBJ2-7,TRBV18,NA,ASSPFRDRASYEQY
TRBJ1-1,TRBV2,NA,ASSDLGVDMNTEAF
TRBJ2-5,TRBV11-2,once,ASSTRQTRGETQY
TRBJ2-3,TRBV19,NA,ASKEAAADTQY
TRBJ2-3,TRBV27,NA,ASSARLAGGPRDTQY
TRBJ2-1,TRBV20-1,NA,SARVNEQF
TRBJ2-2,TRBV5-1,NA,ASSFRSGGPYTGELF
TRBJ1-4,TRBV5-8,few,ASTRGSGANSEKLF
TRBJ2-2,TRBV7-3,NA,ASSLTGVTGAGELF
TRBJ1-1,TRBV5-1,NA,ASSLEGGEAF
TRBJ2-7,TRBV15,NA,ATSRGTDGYYEQY
TRBJ1-6,TRBV5-4,NA,ASSPPGSPLH
TRBJ2-5,TRBV19,NA,ASRGLAGEETQY
TRBJ2-1,TRBV19,NA,ASTLRGGDYNEQF
TRBJ2-3,TRBV6-5,NA,ASSYPIDTQY
TRBJ1-2,TRBV19,few,ASSHERGREAYGYT
TRBJ1-6,TRBV6-6,NA,ASSRNRVGSYNSPLH
TRBJ1-6,TRBV30,NA,AWSGGVRYNSPLH
TRBJ1-2,TRBV18,NA,ASSPPRTGVQSYGYT
TRBJ2-7,TRBV4-3,NA,ASSLGQAPYEQY
TRBJ2-3,TRBV10-3,few,AIRENGRSTDTQY
TRBJ2-7,TRBV7-9,once,ASSGSRYEQY
TRBJ1-2,TRBV5-1,NA,ASSVTGYGYT
TRBJ2-7,TRBV5-1,NA,ASSLVILGPHEQY
TRBJ1-1,TRBV6-2/TRBV6-3,NA,ASSYKGGNTEAF
TRBJ1-6,TRBV4-1,NA,ASSLGGFGSPLH
TRBJ2-5,TRBV6-5,once,ASSWGGRQETQY
TRBJ2-1,TRBV3-1/TRBV3-2,NA,ASSLVHNEQF
TRBJ1-1,TRBV30,NA,AWSVAQGTEAF
TRBJ1-6,TRBV9,NA,ASSVGGQTPLH
TRBJ1-1,TRBV6-5,NA,ASSQDSLNTEAF
TRBJ1-2,TRBV2,once,ATGTDTNYGYT
TRBJ2-7,TRBV6-2/TRBV6-3,once,ASSYGGLVNEQY
TRBJ2-7,TRBV12-3/TRBV12-4,NA,ATARGRTYEQY
TRBJ2-3,TRBV18,NA,ASSPTSGRAYGTDTQY
TRBJ2-7,TRBV18,NA,ASSVGQAYEQY
TRBJ1-5,TRBV6-5,NA,ASSYSRNTNQPQH
TRBJ2-5,TRBV2,NA,ASSEAGAARETQY
TRBJ2-1,TRBV2,NA,ASGWVSYNEQF
TRBJ2-3,TRBV28,NA,ASSPGQVYSTDTQY
TRBJ1-2,TRBV2,NA,ASRGWGTVYGYT